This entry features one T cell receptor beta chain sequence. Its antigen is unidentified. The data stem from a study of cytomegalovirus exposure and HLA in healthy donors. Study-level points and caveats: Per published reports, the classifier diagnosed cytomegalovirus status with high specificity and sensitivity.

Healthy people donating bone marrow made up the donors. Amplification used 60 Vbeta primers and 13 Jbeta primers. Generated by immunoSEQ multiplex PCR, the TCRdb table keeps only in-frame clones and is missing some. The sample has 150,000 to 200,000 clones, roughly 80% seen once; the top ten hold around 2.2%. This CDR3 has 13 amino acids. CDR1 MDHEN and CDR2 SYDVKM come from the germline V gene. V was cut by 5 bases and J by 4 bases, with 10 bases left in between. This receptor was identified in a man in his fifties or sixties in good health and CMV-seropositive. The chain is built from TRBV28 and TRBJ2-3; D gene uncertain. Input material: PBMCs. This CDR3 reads CASSPSPADTQYF. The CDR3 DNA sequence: TGTGCCAGCAGTCCCTCGCCAGCAGATACGCAGTATTTT.